One T cell receptor beta chain is described in this entry. Which antigen it targets is not known. No base quality values were provided; no much bigger clone lies one nucleotide off. The collaborating institutions used their own protocols to collect whole blood in K2EDTA tubes. For TCRbeta analysis, collaborators shipped samples in one of three forms: frozen whole blood, isolated PBMCs, or DNA extracted from either of those sample types. The data derive from a study of blood T cell repertoires in COVID-19 (TCRdb year 2020). About the full investigation: Samples from collaborators originated in the United States, Italy and Spain and spanned both the acute and convalescent phases of COVID-19. The prospective study material was composed of cDNA or gDNA derived from T cells, B-cell-depleted T cells, or PBMCs. The dataset comprised deeply sampled blood TCRbeta repertoires from subjects exposed to, actively infected with, or recovered from COVID-19. The repertoires were released in a freely available public database meant as a resource for research on the immune response to SARS-CoV-2. The samples were drawn from the first 160 participants of the ongoing ImmuneRACE study and from 950 to 1,500 subjects provided by 6 global collaborators. Sample metadata almost always included a de-identified subject ID, COVID-19 status, age in years and sex. HLA class I and class II types, where available, came from metadata supplied by the sample provider rather than from assay-based typing. Paper-wide results and their limitations: The amount of clinical and demographic metadata varied by source and participant and was provided uncurated.

Unmatched junction bases come to 2, with V trimmed by 8 bases and J by 2 bases. The germline V gene yields MNHEY for CDR1 and SVGAGI for CDR2. The CDR3 numbers 15 residues from cysteine through phenylalanine. Only the CDR3 DNA stays, 45 bases, in frame from base 1. The immunoSEQ Assay, a bias-controlled multiplex PCR, was used to amplify TCRbeta CDR3 regions from genomic DNA. As for the authors' bioinformatics: The number of nucleated cells in each sample was estimated by amplification of reference gene primers within the assay. Sequence reads were collapsed and filtered to measure the absolute abundance of every unique TCRbeta CDR3 rearrangement. For each sample, productive Simpson clonality was calculated as the square root of Simpson's diversity index over productive rearrangements. Held by TCRdb, this immuneACCESS table contains in-frame sequences only and omits some clones. Under half of the omission traces to an unresolved V gene where checked; the cause of the rest is unknown. V, J and clone size are taken as reported in that table, and D and trimming were inferred from the DNA itself. The sample profile shows over 65,000 clones; just over 85% of them were found once. 27% of the sample goes to the ten largest clones.

The sequence came from a man aged 50-59 years with active or convalescent COVID-19. The chain was built from TRBV6-5 and TRBJ2-1; TRBD2 fits 14 bases in the junction. Input material: peripheral blood. The nucleotide sequence reads as follows: TGTGCCAGCCAGACTAGCGGGGGGGCCTACAATGAGCAGTTCTTC. This sequence encodes CASQTSGGAYNEQFF.